What follows are 30 T cell receptor beta chains derived from one specimen sequenced in a study of shared clonotypes between healthy human individuals. The repertoire was sequenced with immunoSEQ multiplex PCR; TCRdb's copy has only in-frame clones and lacks some. The table includes over 2 million clones, around 95% detected once. Material for sequencing was naive CD4+ T cells sorted from blood. Subset indicated: CD45RA+ positively selected. The source is a man aged 18 to 35 in good health.

The chain recombines TRBV5-1 with TRBJ2-1; D is perhaps TRBD1 or TRBD2 (5 bases each). Germline V gene lookup returns CDR1 SGHRS and CDR2 YFSETQ. V was cut by 3 bases and J by 13 bases, with 17 bases left in between. This CDR3 has 13 residues. Written as DNA, the CDR3 is TGCGCCAGCAGCTCAGCTGGGGCACCGGGACAGTTCTTC. This encodes CASSSAGAPGQFF.

The V call is TRBV2, the J call TRBJ2-5; D is unclear. CDR3 length equals 14 residues. CDR1 SNHLY and CDR2 FYNNEI come from the germline V gene. Trimming cost V 0 bases and J 2 bases, with 7 bases left between them. The CDR3 nucleotides are TGTGCCAGCAGTGAAGCAGGCGGTCAAGAGACCCAGTACTTC. It codes for CASSEAGGQETQYF.

The J gene is TRBJ1-6, the V gene TRBV27; no definite D call. The germline gives CDR1 MNHEY, CDR2 SMNVEV (reference sequence). The CDR3 loop spans 17 amino acids. Trimming took off 2 bases at V and 2 bases at J, with 13 bases between the two ends. CDR3 sequence: CASSLKAHGAYNSPLHF. The CDR3 nucleotides are TGTGCCAGCAGTTTAAAGGCCCACGGGGCCTATAATTCACCCCTCCACTTT.

The chain links TRBV10-2 to TRBJ1-6; a weak D match, TRBD1 (5 bases). The V and J ends lost 3 bases and 7 bases respectively, with 7 bases between them. This CDR3 is 13 amino acids long. Germline CDR1 WSHSY, CDR2 SAAADI. CDR3 nucleotides: TGCGCCAGCAGTGAAGCAGGGAATTCACCCCTCCACTTT. Protein: CASSEAGNSPLHF.

Only one count was recorded for this clone. The chain is built from TRBV7-2 and TRBJ2-7; D unclear. The CDR3 has 15 amino acids. CDR1 SGHTA and CDR2 FQGNSA come from the germline V gene. Trimming removed 1 base from V and 0 bases from J, with 10 bases in between. Here the CDR3 DNA reads TGTGCCAGCAGCTTAGTTGTCGTCCCCTCCTACGAGCAGTACTTC. Translating gives CASSLVVVPSYEQYF.

J is TRBJ2-7 and V is TRBV30; 9 positions match TRBD1. V shed 2 bases, J shed 5 bases, and the junction held 1 base outside the gene matches. This CDR3 contains 12 residues. CDR1 is GTSNPN and CDR2 is SVGIG in the germline V gene (reference sequence). CDR3 coding DNA: TGTGCCTGGAGTACAGGGGGCCACGAGCAGTACTTC. Translation: CAWSTGGHEQYF.

The chain is built from TRBV5-6 and TRBJ2-3; D perhaps matches TRBD1 (6 bases). This CDR3 spans 16 amino acids. Germline V gene lookup returns CDR1 SGHDT and CDR2 YYEEEE. V dropped 2 bases and J dropped 0 bases, with 13 bases sitting between them. The CDR3 is CASSLGTKFSTDTQYF. CDR3 bases: TGTGCCAGCAGCTTAGGGACAAAATTTAGCACAGATACGCAGTATTTT.

This clone was counted a single time. The CDR3 DNA reads as TGTGCCAGCAGCCGGACTAGCGGGTTCCCCTACGAGCAGTACTTC. This gives the protein CASSRTSGFPYEQYF. The V gene is TRBV27, the J gene TRBJ2-7; 11 bases line up with TRBD2. This CDR3 comprises 15 residues. Germline values: CDR1 MNHEY, CDR2 SMNVEV (reference sequence). The V gene end was trimmed by 6 bases and the J gene end by 2 bases; junction bases not matched to a gene: 6.

The genes are TRBV27 and TRBJ1-6, with D perhaps matching TRBD1 (6 bases). The CDR3 is made up of 16 amino acids. CDR1 is MNHEY and CDR2 is SMNVEV in the germline V gene (reference sequence). The ends were cut back, 4 bases at V and 7 bases at J, with 17 bases in the middle. The CDR3 coding sequence is TGTGCCAGCAGTTCCATCAGGGGAGCGTACAATTCACCCCTCCACTTT. Translated, it gives CASSSIRGAYNSPLHF.

Regarding this clone: This same CDR3 is encoded by further DNA sequences in the sample. This chain joins TRBV28 and TRBJ1-4; 9 bases line up with TRBD1. This CDR3 is built from 15 residues. Unmatched junction bases numbered 7, after V lost 3 bases and J lost 8 bases. Germline values: CDR1 MDHEN, CDR2 SYDVKM. The CDR3 protein is CASSFGGQGGEKLFF. CDR3 in DNA: TGTGCCAGCAGTTTTGGGGGACAGGGTGGAGAAAAACTGTTTTTT.

In the case of this clone: This same CDR3 is encoded by further DNA sequences in the sample. The chain carries TRBV14 and TRBJ2-5; D is unclear. CDR1 is SGHDN, CDR2 FVKESK, per germline. The CDR3 loop spans 11 amino acids. Trimming took off 3 bases at V and 4 bases at J, with 3 bases between the two ends. The CDR3 reads CASSQRETQYF. Here the CDR3 DNA reads TGTGCCAGCAGCCAGAGAGAGACCCAGTACTTC.

This chain links TRBV5-6 with TRBJ2-2; 9 nucleotides line up with TRBD1. V shed 5 bases, J shed 3 bases, and the junction held 5 bases outside the gene matches. Germline lookup yields CDR1 SGHDT and CDR2 YYEEEE. This CDR3 is built from 15 residues. For the CDR3, the DNA is TGTGCCAGCAGTCATGACAGGGGGGACACCGGGGAGCTGTTTTTT. It is translated as CASSHDRGDTGELFF.

The CDR3 is CASRPSGGSGNTIYF. Written as DNA, the CDR3 is TGTGCCAGCAGGCCCTCGGGGGGCTCTGGAAACACCATATATTTT. The rearrangement links TRBV2 to TRBJ1-3; tentative D call: TRBD1 (5 bases). Germline CDR1 is SNHLY and CDR2 is FYNNEI. The CDR3 sequence is 15 residues long. V lost 6 bases, J lost 0 bases, and 12 bases lay in between.

J is TRBJ1-4 and V is TRBV10-3, with TRBD1 matching 8 bases. The germline V gene has CDR1 ENHRY and CDR2 SYGVKD. The CDR3 contains 13 residues. With V trimmed by 10 bases and J by 5 bases, 6 bases remained unmatched. This CDR3 reads CATTGGLNEKLFF. CDR3 DNA: TGTGCCACCACAGGGGGATTAAATGAAAAACTGTTTTTT.

J is TRBJ1-4 and V is TRBV5-6; D is unclear. The ends were cut back, 3 bases at V and 15 bases at J, with 24 bases in the middle. Germline V CDR1 and CDR2: SGHDT, YYEEEE. This CDR3 has 15 residues. The DNA for the CDR3 is TGTGCCAGCAGCTACTATCGGGCGGCCGGATCACTTATGTTTTTT. The encoded protein is CASSYYRAAGSLMFF.

J is TRBJ1-3 and V is TRBV29-1, with a weak D call TRBD1 (5 bases). The CDR3 contains 14 residues. Per the germline V gene, CDR1 is SQVTM and CDR2 is ANQGSEA. Trimming took 1 base from V and 4 from J, leaving 11 bases between them. The CDR3 DNA follows: TGCAGCGTTGAAGGCCAGGGAGGGGGAAACACCATATATTTT. Amino acids: CSVEGQGGGNTIYF.

The gene calls are TRBV5-1 and TRBJ1-2, with 9 bases matching TRBD1. The CDR3 loop spans 15 amino acids. The V gene end was trimmed by 0 bases and the J gene end by 7 bases; junction bases not matched to a gene: 7. Germline V CDR1 and CDR2: SGHRS, YFSETQ. Here the CDR3 reads CASSLEGQGPGGYTF. The CDR3 nucleotides are TGCGCCAGCAGCTTGGAGGGACAGGGTCCGGGTGGCTACACCTTC.

Concerning this clone itself: In the same sample, other DNA sequences code for this CDR3. The genes are TRBV5-4 and TRBJ2-5; the D gene is possibly TRBD1 (5 bases). The CDR3 extends over 12 amino acids. The germline V gene has CDR1 SGHNT and CDR2 YYREEE (reference sequence). Trimming pared 4 bases from V and 2 bases from J, leaving 6 bases between. CDR3 sequence: CASSRQQETQYF. CDR3 sequence (DNA): TGTGCCAGCAGCCGACAGCAAGAGACCCAGTACTTC. The full variable domain, its missing parts supplied by reference TRBV5-4 and TRBJ2-5, is ETGVTQSPTHLIKTRGQQVTLRCSSQSGHNTVSWYQQALGQGPQFIFQYYREEENGRGNFPPRFSGLQFPNYSSELNVNALELDDSALYLCASSRQQETQYFGPGTRLLVL.

This chain connects TRBV5-5 to TRBJ1-6; D ambiguous. V lost 1 base and J 17 bases, leaving 13 bases between the germline ends. The CDR3 extends over 12 amino acids. Germline CDR1 reads SGHKS; CDR2 reads YYEKEE (reference sequence). CDR3 sequence reads: CASSLISGLVHF. For the CDR3, the DNA is TGTGCCAGCAGCTTGATAAGTGGGCTCGTCCACTTT.

This clone was counted once. The rearrangement joins TRBV25-1 to TRBJ2-3; the D gene is possibly TRBD1 (6 bases). CDR3 length: 14 residues. V lost 3 bases to trimming and J lost 2 bases, with 9 bases between them. Per the germline V gene, CDR1 is MGHDK and CDR2 is SYGVNS. CDR3 DNA: TGTGCCAGCAGTGACGACAGGTACACAGATACGCAGTATTTT. Translating it yields CASSDDRYTDTQYF.

The chain is built from TRBV5-1 and TRBJ2-2; 7 bases map to TRBD1. The CDR3 has 14 residues. CDR1 and CDR2 from the germline V gene are SGHRS and YFSETQ. V lost 2 bases, J lost 6 bases, and 4 bases stayed unmatched. CDR3 in DNA: TGCGCCAGCAGCTTCCCAGGGGGTCCCGGGGAGCTGTTTTTT. This gives the protein CASSFPGGPGELFF.

The V and J genes are TRBV9 and TRBJ1-4; tentatively, D is TRBD1 (6 bases). The germline V gene encodes CDR1 SGDLS and CDR2 YYNGEE. The V and J ends lost 1 base and 8 bases respectively, with 12 bases between them. CDR3 size: 14 residues. Here the CDR3 DNA reads TGTGCCAGCAGCGTATGGGGGGCCGGAGAAAAACTGTTTTTT. Protein product: CASSVWGAGEKLFF.

V is TRBV7-9 and J is TRBJ2-2; maybe TRBD2 (5 bases). The germline V gene encodes CDR1 SEHNR and CDR2 FQNEAQ (reference sequence). The CDR3 sequence is 15 residues long. V lost 4 bases, J lost 7 bases, and 16 bases lay in between. CDR3 coding DNA: TGTGCCAGCAGCTCCCACGGGGTGTTCGGCGGGGAGCTGTTTTTT. As protein: CASSSHGVFGGELFF.

The chain uses TRBV30 and TRBJ1-2; no firm D call. V lost 2 bases to trimming and J lost 4 bases, with 11 bases between them. The CDR3 runs to 13 residues. CDR1 and CDR2 from the germline V gene are GTSNPN and SVGIG (reference sequence). In DNA, the CDR3 is TGTGCCTGGAGTCCCGGGGAGCCCTATGGCTACACCTTC. Translating it yields CAWSPGEPYGYTF.

The J gene is TRBJ1-6, the V gene TRBV9; D call uncertain. Trimming removed 2 bases at V and 9 bases at J, with 21 bases between. This CDR3 comprises 17 residues. In germline, CDR1 is SGDLS, CDR2 YYNGEE. The CDR3 region is CASSVGQMSHNPSPLHF. As DNA, the CDR3 is TGTGCCAGCAGCGTCGGGCAGATGAGCCACAACCCTTCACCCCTCCACTTT.

In this sample, this clone turned up once. The genes are TRBV7-2 and TRBJ2-2; D uncertain. CDR3 length: 16 residues. Germline values: CDR1 SGHTA, CDR2 FQGNSA. V was pared by 5 bases and J by 0 bases, with 13 bases between. This CDR3 is CASSPLGRPNTGELFF. CDR3 sequence (DNA): TGTGCCAGCAGCCCCCTCGGACGCCCGAACACCGGGGAGCTGTTTTTT.

The V gene is TRBV9, the J gene TRBJ2-7; possibly TRBD1 for D (5 bases). CDR3 length equals 14 residues. The V end lost 0 bases, the J end lost 2 bases, and 9 bases lay between the germline ends. Germline lookup yields CDR1 SGDLS and CDR2 YYNGEE. CDR3: CASSVGQSAYEQYF. CDR3 nucleotides: TGTGCCAGCAGCGTAGGACAGAGCGCCTACGAGCAGTACTTC.

The chain combines TRBV7-9 with TRBJ1-1; 8 bases agree with TRBD1. This CDR3 has 15 amino acids. The germline gives CDR1 SEHNR, CDR2 FQNEAQ (reference sequence). V lost 5 bases and J lost 5; bases outside the gene matches: 10. CDR3 residues: CASSGSTGEKTEAFF. In nucleotides, the CDR3 is TGTGCCAGCAGCGGATCGACAGGGGAGAAGACTGAAGCTTTCTTT.

The V and J genes are TRBV4-1 and TRBJ1-6, with D possibly matching TRBD1 (6 bases). Germline loops: CDR1 MGHRA, CDR2 YSYEKL. The CDR3 extends over 16 amino acids. V dropped 2 bases and J dropped 9 bases, with 17 bases sitting between them. CDR3 amino acids: CASSQPVQGSSSPLHF. The CDR3 DNA reads as TGCGCCAGCAGCCAACCAGTACAGGGAAGCAGTTCACCCCTCCACTTT.

CDR3 protein: CASSQGSAGARETQYF. In DNA form, the CDR3 reads TGCGCCAGCAGCCAAGGTTCAGCGGGGGCGCGAGAGACCCAGTACTTC. The genes are TRBV4-3 and TRBJ2-5, with 8 bases fitting TRBD2. The CDR3 is 16 residues long. Germline trimming cut 1 base from V and 4 bases from J; bases unmatched to any gene: 8. Germline assignment: CDR1 LGHNA and CDR2 YSLEER.